This T cell receptor (beta chain) is from a study of control samples from healthy donors and cancer patients. This CDR3 is 15 amino acids long. Germline V gives CDR1 MNHEY, CDR2 SMNVEV (reference sequence). The ends lost 3 bases at V and 4 bases at J; junction bases unmatched: 6. Clones were read by immunoSEQ multiplex PCR, and TCRdb kept only the in-frame ones, dropping some. The sample includes over 15,000 clones, 70% to 90% of them seen just once. This TCR was sampled from a man aged 55 to 69 with head and neck cancer. What was sequenced was PBMCs. J is TRBJ2-7 and V is TRBV27; 10 bases fit TRBD1. The CDR3 is CASSFDRDRGYEQYF. DNA for the CDR3: TGTGCCAGCAGTTTCGACCGGGACAGGGGTTACGAGCAGTACTTC.